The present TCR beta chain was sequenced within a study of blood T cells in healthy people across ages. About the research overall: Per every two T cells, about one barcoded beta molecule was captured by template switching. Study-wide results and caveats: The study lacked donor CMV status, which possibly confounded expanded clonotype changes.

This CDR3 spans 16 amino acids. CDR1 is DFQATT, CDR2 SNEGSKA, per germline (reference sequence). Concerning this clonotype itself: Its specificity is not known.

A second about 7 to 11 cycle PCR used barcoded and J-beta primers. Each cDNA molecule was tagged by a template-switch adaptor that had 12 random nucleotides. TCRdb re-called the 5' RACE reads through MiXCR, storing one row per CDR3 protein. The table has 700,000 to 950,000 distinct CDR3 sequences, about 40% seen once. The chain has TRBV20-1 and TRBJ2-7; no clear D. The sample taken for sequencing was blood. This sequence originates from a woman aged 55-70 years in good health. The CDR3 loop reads CSLGLISGSQSYEQYF. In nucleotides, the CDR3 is TGCAGCCTGGGCCTGATTAGTGGCTCTCAATCCTACGAGCAGTACTTC.